These 25 T cell receptor beta chains originate from one sample sequenced in a study of T-cell reconstitution after alpha-beta-depleted transplantation in children. Unique molecular identifiers were built into the TCRbeta library. TCRdb analysed the PCR reads with MiXCR anew, one entry per CDR3 protein. The data contain 90,000 to 150,000 distinct CDR3 sequences, 23% of them seen just once; the ten biggest clones take up under 12%. This sample comprised PBMCs, mostly from graft donor cells, obtained 180 days after TCRalphabeta/CD19-depleted stem cell transplant. The receptors shown here come from a male patient between 2 and 10 years old who had a stem cell transplant for chronic granulomatous disease, so the T cells may come from the graft donor.

This clonotype was seen a few times. V usage is TRBV7-2 and J usage is TRBJ1-6; the D gene is possibly TRBD1 (6 bases). V shed 1 base and J shed 8 bases, with 6 bases lying between them. The CDR3 contains 13 residues. Germline CDR1 is SGHTA and CDR2 is FQGNSA. CDR3 loop: CASSLDRDSPLHF. The CDR3 region has the DNA TGTGCCAGCAGCTTAGACAGGGATTCACCCCTCCACTTT.

This clonotype was observed many times. The rearrangement links TRBV6-5 to TRBJ2-1; 9 nucleotides agree with TRBD2. CDR3 length: 15 amino acids. Unmatched junction bases numbered 4, after V lost 2 bases and J lost 5 bases. The germline V gene encodes CDR1 MNHEY and CDR2 SVGAGI. The CDR3 DNA follows: TGTGCCAGCAGTTACGCTAGCGGGAAAAACAATGAGCAGTTCTTC. Its translation: CASSYASGKNNEQFF.

The CDR3 is CSAEPLAGGPLGKNIQYF. The CDR3 DNA reads as TGCAGTGCCGAGCCACTAGCGGGAGGGCCATTAGGCAAAAACATTCAGTACTTC. This chain uses TRBV20-1 with TRBJ2-4, with 13 bases that match TRBD2. V lost 6 bases, J lost 3 bases, and 14 bases stayed unmatched. Germline V CDR1 and CDR2: DFQATT, SNEGSKA (reference sequence). The CDR3 spans 18 residues.

The chain combines TRBV5-1 with TRBJ2-1; TRBD2 matches at 7 bases. The J segment lost 8 bases and the V segment lost 2 bases, leaving 13 bases of the junction unmatched. Per the germline V gene, CDR1 is SGHRS and CDR2 is YFSETQ. The CDR3 loop spans 16 amino acids. CDR3 residues: CASSFAGAGSGYEQFF. In nucleotides, the CDR3 is TGCGCCAGCAGCTTCGCGGGAGCGGGGTCAGGATATGAGCAGTTCTTC.

In this sample, this clonotype turned up many times. V is TRBV9 and J is TRBJ2-1; 8 positions match TRBD2. The CDR3 has 17 amino acids. V trimming: 4 bases; J trimming: 7 bases; junction bases outside the gene matches: 16. Per germline, CDR1 SGDLS and CDR2 YYNGEE. The CDR3 is CASSTIPGASGPNEQFF. The CDR3 DNA reads TGTGCCAGCAGCACCATACCAGGGGCTAGCGGGCCAAATGAGCAGTTCTTC.

This clonotype has only a few counts. This sequence joins TRBV20-1 and TRBJ1-2; a possible D gene is TRBD1 (5 bases). The ends were cut back, 4 bases at V and 1 base at J, with 13 bases in the middle. The V gene's germline CDR1 is DFQATT and CDR2 SNEGSKA (reference sequence). This CDR3 is 14 amino acids long. The CDR3 reads CSATGTTYNYGYTF. The CDR3 nucleotides are TGCAGTGCTACCGGGACCACTTATAACTATGGCTACACCTTC.

This clonotype was seen repeatedly, ten times or more. This rearrangement joins TRBV30 to TRBJ2-6, with TRBD1 matching 7 bases. The J segment lost 0 bases and the V segment lost 7 bases, leaving 9 bases of the junction unmatched. The CDR3 consists of 16 residues. The germline CDR1 and CDR2 sequences are GTSNPN and SVGIG (reference sequence). The CDR3 coding sequence is TGTGCCTCGGACAGGTGGAGGTTCTCTGGGGCCAACGTCCTGACTTTC. Protein: CASDRWRFSGANVLTF.

In this sample, this clonotype turned up many times. The V call is TRBV29-1, the J call TRBJ2-5, with TRBD2 identical over 11 bases. The CDR3 length is 13 residues. V lost 4 bases and J lost 5; bases outside the gene matches: 3. Per germline, CDR1 SQVTM and CDR2 ANQGSEA. The CDR3 region has the DNA TGCAGCGTTGTAGCGGGAGGGCGGGAGACCCAGTACTTC. Protein sequence: CSVVAGGRETQYF.

In this sample, this clonotype turned up many times. V gene TRBV20-1 combines with J gene TRBJ1-1; the D is unclear. V was shortened by 5 bases and J by 1 base, with 11 bases between the two germline ends. Germline V gene data show CDR1 as DFQATT and CDR2 as SNEGSKA (reference sequence). The CDR3 consists of 13 residues. The DNA of the CDR3 is TGCAGTGCTGCTTATGTCAAGAACACTGAAGCTTTCTTT. Protein: CSAAYVKNTEAFF.

This clonotype has at least ten counts. The gene calls are TRBV12-3 or TRBV12-4 and TRBJ2-7; 7 bases agree with TRBD2. There are 15 residues in the CDR3. Unmatched junction bases numbered 9, after V lost 6 bases and J lost 1 base. CDR3 amino acids: CASSLRTSKSYEQYF. The CDR3 DNA is TGTGCCAGCAGCCTAAGGACTAGTAAGTCCTACGAGCAGTACTTC.

The table lists this clonotype with a few counts. The genes are TRBV5-6 and TRBJ2-5; perhaps TRBD2 as D (5 bases). CDR1 is SGHDT and CDR2 is YYEEEE in the germline V gene. This CDR3 spans 13 amino acids. Trimming took 2 bases from V and 4 from J, leaving 9 bases between them. This chain's CDR3 is CASSLRRGETQYF. The CDR3 DNA sequence: TGTGCCAGCAGCTTACGCCGGGGAGAGACCCAGTACTTC.

Worth noting for this clonotype: A much larger clone lies a single base off, so this may be a read error. The CDR3 bases are TGTGCCAGCAGCTTGACAGGGACGTCCCTTTACAGTCAGTACTTC. Protein product: CASSLTGTSLYSQYF. The chain recombines TRBV5-5 with TRBJ2-4; D might be TRBD1 (6 bases). Germline-derived CDR1 and CDR2 are SGHKS and YYEKEE (reference sequence). Trimming stripped 1 base from V and 12 bases from J, with 20 bases between. The CDR3 runs 15 residues.

The sample holds many counts of this clonotype. The V and J genes are TRBV30 and TRBJ2-5; D gene ambiguous. The CDR3 has 11 residues. The germline CDR1 and CDR2 sequences are GTSNPN and SVGIG (reference sequence). Trimming took 5 bases from V and 2 from J, leaving 6 bases between them. As DNA, the CDR3 is TGTGCCTGGGGGCAGCAAGAGACCCAGTACTTC. This sequence encodes CAWGQQETQYF.

This clonotype was detected many times. The rearrangement joins TRBV5-6 to TRBJ2-2; possible D gene TRBD1, 5 bases. The CDR3 covers 17 residues. V was clipped by 1 base and J by 0 bases, with 13 bases between them. The V gene's germline CDR1 is SGHDT and CDR2 YYEEEE. CDR3 loop: CASSLTWQGSNTGELFF. The CDR3 bases are TGTGCCAGCAGCTTGACCTGGCAGGGATCGAACACCGGGGAGCTGTTTTTT.

The chain has TRBV28 and TRBJ2-7; TRBD2 matches at 12 bases. Per germline, CDR1 MDHEN and CDR2 SYDVKM. CDR3 length: 18 residues. J was trimmed by 4 bases and V by 5 bases; bases with no gene match: 15. CDR3 protein: CASSLSTSGRPLGYEQYF. Here the CDR3 DNA reads TGTGCCAGCAGTCTGAGTACTAGCGGGAGGCCCCTCGGGTACGAGCAGTACTTC.

The gene calls are TRBV7-2 and TRBJ1-2, with unresolved D. Germline CDR1 SGHTA, CDR2 FQGNSA. Trimming pared 3 bases from V and 1 base from J, leaving 6 bases between. CDR3 length equals 13 residues. CDR3 DNA: TGTGCCAGCAGCTTTTATTTTAACTATGGCTACACCTTC. Translation gives CASSFYFNYGYTF.

The V call is TRBV27, the J call TRBJ2-1; D gene uncertain. V gave up 7 bases and J gave up 12 bases, with 19 bases separating them. The V gene's germline CDR1 is MNHEY and CDR2 SMNVEV (reference sequence). The CDR3 spans 13 residues. The chain's CDR3 is CASKVSARKRQFF. The CDR3 DNA reads as TGTGCCAGCAAAGTAAGCGCACGGAAACGGCAGTTCTTC.

This clonotype came up many times. The chain's CDR3 is CASSLWGQAFNEKLFF. The DNA for the CDR3 is TGTGCCAGCAGCCTTTGGGGACAGGCCTTTAATGAAAAACTGTTTTTT. The chain has TRBV2 and TRBJ1-4, with 8 bases identical to TRBD1. The CDR3 totals 16 residues. J lost 4 bases, V lost 6 bases, and 10 bases had no gene match. Germline V lookup: CDR1 SNHLY, CDR2 FYNNEI.

The rearrangement joins TRBV7-2 to TRBJ1-5; D perhaps matches TRBD1 (6 bases). V was pared by 5 bases and J by 0 bases, with 14 bases between. This CDR3 has 16 amino acids. Looked up from germline, CDR1 is SGHTA and CDR2 is FQGNSA. The CDR3 DNA reads TGTGCCAGCAGCCCAAGGGGGGCCGGTAGCAATCAGCCCCAGCATTTT. As protein: CASSPRGAGSNQPQHF.

The table lists this clonotype with many counts. The chain combines TRBV9 with TRBJ2-5; the D gene is possibly TRBD2 (5 bases). CDR1 is SGDLS, CDR2 YYNGEE, per germline. Trimming took off 1 base at V and 5 bases at J, with 18 bases between the two ends. CDR3 length: 16 amino acids. CDR3 sequence reads: CASSVSFGGGAETQYF. Written as DNA, the CDR3 is TGTGCCAGCAGCGTATCGTTTGGTGGAGGAGCGGAGACCCAGTACTTC.

The chain combines TRBV25-1 with TRBJ2-7, with a possible D match to TRBD1 (5 bases). V was cut by 3 bases and J by 2 bases, with 17 bases left in between. The CDR3 consists of 16 residues. Looked up from germline, CDR1 is MGHDK and CDR2 is SYGVNS. As DNA, the CDR3 is TGTGCCAGCAGTGAGGAATTTAGGGGTTTACCCTACGAGCAGTACTTC. It translates to CASSEEFRGLPYEQYF.

This clonotype came up a few times. The chain recombines TRBV20-1 with TRBJ1-5; 7 bases match TRBD1. Germline loops: CDR1 DFQATT, CDR2 SNEGSKA (reference sequence). The CDR3 sequence is 18 residues long. The ends lost 2 bases at V and 1 base at J; junction bases unmatched: 14. The CDR3 bases are TGCAGTGCTAGACGAACAGGGGCGGTCTTCCCGAGCAATCAGCCCCAGCATTTT. Translating it yields CSARRTGAVFPSNQPQHF.

This clonotype was observed a few times. This chain joins TRBV5-5 and TRBJ2-7; 10 nucleotides align to TRBD1. Germline V CDR1 and CDR2: SGHKS, YYEKEE (reference sequence). With V trimmed by 4 bases and J by 7 bases, 8 bases remained unmatched. The length of the CDR3 is 14 residues. In DNA form, the CDR3 reads TGTGCCAGCAGCCTTATCAGGACAGGGGGAGAGCAGTACTTC. This translates into CASSLIRTGGEQYF.

This clonotype was seen a few times. This chain joins TRBV5-1 and TRBJ2-1; 9 nucleotides match TRBD2. The length of the CDR3 is 14 residues. V lost 6 bases to trimming and J lost 9 bases; unmatched junction nucleotides: 10. The V gene's germline CDR1 is SGHRS and CDR2 YFSETQ. The CDR3 loop reads CASTPGGRGGEQFF. In DNA form, the CDR3 reads TGCGCCAGCACTCCAGGCGGGAGGGGAGGTGAGCAGTTCTTC.

The rearrangement uses TRBV12-3 or TRBV12-4 and TRBJ2-1; 8 bases align to TRBD1. The CDR3 extends over 15 amino acids. The V gene end was trimmed by 2 bases and the J gene end by 4 bases; junction bases not matched to a gene: 4. This CDR3 is CASSLLTGGYNEQFF. DNA of the CDR3: TGTGCCAGCAGTTTATTAACAGGGGGGTACAATGAGCAGTTCTTC.